This T cell receptor beta chain emerged from a study of Ad26.COV2.S vaccination and SARS-CoV-2 variants. Noted treatment: roughly 18 received Ad26.COV2.S at low or high dose, single or two shots; about five received placebo; per-sample allocation not given. The samples were gathered on day 63 after the first injection of vaccine or placebo. Germline CDR1 MGHDK, CDR2 SYGVNS. Trimming removed 3 bases from V and 5 bases from J, with 13 bases in between. This CDR3 region has 14 residues. The method was immunoSEQ multiplex PCR; TCRdb's version includes in-frame clones alone and lacks a portion of them. The sample holds around 270,000 clones, approximately 88% seen once.

This sequence originates from a person aged 18-60 years who received the Ad26.COV2.S COVID-19 vaccine or a placebo. V is TRBV25-1 and J is TRBJ2-5; no reliable D call. Specimen: peripheral blood, collected in a trial of Ad26.COV2.S vaccine versus placebo. In DNA form, the CDR3 reads TGTGCCAGCAGTGACGACGCGGCCAGGGAGACCCAGTACTTC. Protein: CASSDDAARETQYF.